Listed below are T cell receptor beta chains from one sample, sequenced in a study of cytomegalovirus exposure and HLA in healthy donors. Sequenced by immunoSEQ multiplex PCR; TCRdb stores in-frame clones only, minus some. The sample has over 120,000 clones; 80% are singletons. Material: PBMCs. The source of these receptors is a man in his forties or fifties in good health and CMV-seronegative. The CDR3 runs from the conserved cysteine through the conserved F or W. A D gene is named only where the DNA matches it firmly. The size of a clone is reported for some rows only, either as once, few or many, or as a class for expanded clones.

clone size,D gene,V gene,J gene,CDR3 DNA,CDR3 protein
-,TRBD2,TRBV4-2,TRBJ2-2,TGTGCCAGCAGCCGCCCCATCGGAGGTGGGGGGGTGGGGGTCAACACCGGGGAGCTGTTTTTT,CASSRPIGGGGVGVNTGELFF
-,-,TRBV5-1,TRBJ2-7,TGCGCCAGCAGCGAAACAGGGAAGGACTACGAGCAGTACTTC,CASSETGKDYEQYF
once,-,TRBV9,TRBJ2-5,TGTGCCAGCAGTGAGGGTTGGACCCAGTACTTC,CASSEGWTQYF
-,TRBD1,TRBV28,TRBJ1-5,TGTGCCAGCAGGATCATACAGGGGGATCAGCCCCAGCATTTT,CASRIIQGDQPQHF
few,-,TRBV6-6,TRBJ2-1,TGTGCCAGCAGCCCAGGACAGACGTCCTACAATGAGCAGTTCTTC,CASSPGQTSYNEQFF
-,TRBD2,TRBV7-2,TRBJ2-5,TGTGCCAGCAGCTTTGTCGCTAGCGGGGGGGGAGAGACCCAGTACTTC,CASSFVASGGGETQYF
-,-,TRBV11-3,TRBJ2-1,TGTGCCAGCAGCCCAGGAAGGGGTGAGCAGTTCTTC,CASSPGRGEQFF
-,-,TRBV7-9,TRBJ1-1,TGTGCCAGCAGCCAGGACAGGAACACTGAAGCTTTCTTT,CASSQDRNTEAFF
once,-,TRBV7-9,TRBJ2-7,TGTGCCAGCAGCTTAAGGAGTGGAGGGGCTTTATACGAGCAGTACTTC,CASSLRSGGALYEQYF
-,-,TRBV5-1,TRBJ2-1,TGCGCCAGCAGCGCCTACTCAGGCGGGACCTACAATGAGCAGTTCTTC,CASSAYSGGTYNEQFF
few,-,TRBV9,TRBJ2-7,TGTGCCAGCAGCGTAGACGGGAGCAACCCCTACGAGCAGTACTTC,CASSVDGSNPYEQYF
-,-,TRBV29-1,TRBJ2-1,TGCAGCGTTTGGGGGGGACAAAGGGACAATGAGCAGTTCTTC,CSVWGGQRDNEQFF
-,-,TRBV6-1,TRBJ1-4,TGTGCCAGCAGTGGCAGGACAGACCTAGTTGCAACTAATGAAAAACTGTTTTTT,CASSGRTDLVATNEKLFF
once,-,TRBV6-1,TRBJ1-6,TGTGCCAGCAGTGAAAGCAGGGGTATTAGTGTCCTCCACTTT,CASSESRGISVLHF
-,TRBD1,TRBV10-2,TRBJ1-1,TGCGCCAGCATGCGGTCCGGGACAGCCCCGAACACTGAAGCTTTCTTT,CASMRSGTAPNTEAFF
-,TRBD2,TRBV6-1,TRBJ2-3,TGTGCCAGCAGTGCCGGACTAGCGGGGACCACAGATACGCAGTATTTT,CASSAGLAGTTDTQYF
-,TRBD2,TRBV5-6,TRBJ2-3,TGTGCCAGCAGCAGGGCAGGGACTAGCGGGGATACGCAGTATTTT,CASSRAGTSGDTQYF
-,-,TRBV12-1,TRBJ1-2,TGTGCCGTACCCCAGGGAACCTATGGCTACACCTTC,CAVPQGTYGYTF
once,-,TRBV29-1,TRBJ1-2,TGCAGCGTTGAAACAAGGGGTCCTCCGGATGGCTACACCTTC,CSVETRGPPDGYTF
once,-,TRBV2,TRBJ1-1,TGTGCCAGCGGCAGTACGGACGGACTCGTCACTGAAGCTTTCTTT,CASGSTDGLVTEAFF
few,TRBD2,TRBV9,TRBJ2-7,TGTGCCAGCAGCGTAGGGTCTAGCGGGGCCCAATACGAGCAGTACTTC,CASSVGSSGAQYEQYF
few,-,TRBV21-1,TRBJ1-2,TGTGCCAGCAGCAGAGGACAGGCGGCTAACTATGGCTACACCTTC,CASSRGQAANYGYTF
-,TRBD2,TRBV7-6,TRBJ2-3,TGTGCCAGCAGCAAAAGCGGGGGGGCCGTAGATACGCAGTATTTT,CASSKSGGAVDTQYF
once,TRBD1,TRBV25-1,TRBJ1-3,TGTGCCAGCAGTTCGGGACAGGGGGCTGGAAACACCATATATTTT,CASSSGQGAGNTIYF
-,-,TRBV7-2,TRBJ1-2,TGTGCCAGCAGCCCCGAAAGGAGCGGCTATGGCTACACCTTC,CASSPERSGYGYTF
-,TRBD1,TRBV29-1,TRBJ2-1,TGCAGCGTTGAAGGACAGGGGGCGAATGAGCAGTTCTTC,CSVEGQGANEQFF
once,-,TRBV4-2,TRBJ2-3,TGTGCCAGCAGCCAAGTCCAGACTAGGAGTAAGGCAGATACGCAGTATTTT,CASSQVQTRSKADTQYF